This section outlines one T cell receptor beta chain sequence together with its context. In this sample, this clonotype turned up a few times. Its target antigen remains unknown. Per-base qualities were not stored, and no clone one base away is much larger. These data originate in a study of identical twins (TCRdb year 2016). Turning to the overall study: To test whether fetal clonotypes persist, the study used deep sequencing on TCR alpha and beta repertoires from monozygotic twins, unrelated adults of various ages, and cord blood. To rule out contamination, replicate twin experiments were performed at different times with different library preparation protocols.

Between the V and J ends, shortened by 1 base and 2 bases respectively, the junction contains 7 bases. The CDR3 goes from the cysteine to the phenylalanine over 14 residues. Of all the DNA, just the CDR3 is kept, 42 bases in frame from base 1. CDR1 and CDR2, per the germline V gene, are MNHEY and SVGEGT. Overall study outcomes, separate from this receptor: Compared with coincidental sharing between unrelated individuals, an excess of low generation-probability sequences was observed among out-of-frame TCR alpha sequences shared between twins. Zero-insertion analyses could be partly confounded by invariant T cells such as MAIT and iNKT, although diverse VJ usage argued against such confounding for most clonotypes. Abundant cord blood beta clonotypes carried fewer insertions; young adult naive repertoires showed a weaker similar trend, while memory repertoires showed none. In monozygotic twins, out-of-frame TCR alpha sharing was systematically underestimated by recombination models, although the models agreed with sharing between unrelated individuals. Because the same donors could not be followed over many years, the conclusions relied on cross-sectional statistical analysis. In beta out-of-frame sequences, excess twin sharing was weaker, because having fewer shared sequences lowered the signal-to-noise ratio.

Every donor in the study was a healthy Caucasian. The twin cohort consisted of three pairs of female monozygotic twins, all aged about 18 to 29 years. CD4+ and CD8+ T cell populations were isolated with positive isolation kits from Invitrogen. The library was produced with 5' RACE. The run used an Illumina HiSeq 2000. Template switching added a universal primer binding site, and the final cDNA carried a unique molecular identifier that allowed TCR cDNA molecules to be counted accurately. Specific primers in the conserved constant-segment region were used to synthesize first-strand cDNA for TCR alpha and beta chains. To control for contamination, each cDNA library was double barcoded with a SMART-Mk sample barcode plus Illumina barcodes. Two successive PCR steps introduced TruSeq adapter sequences along with Illumina sample barcodes. Sequencing of the TCR alpha and beta cDNA libraries was done on the Illumina HiSeq platform using custom primers. As for the original processing: MiGEC processed the raw reads to extract unique molecular identifiers, while MiXCR was used to determine the CDR3 positions. For each individual, recombination models were inferred using an EM algorithm with the repgenHMM and IGoR tools. Shared clonotype analysis was performed with the tcR package in R, normalizing sharing by the product of cloneset sizes. Out-of-frame nonproductive sequences were analyzed to study raw recombination free of thymic and clonal selection effects. TCRdb reanalyzed the raw reads on its own, using fastp at Q25 for trimming and MiXCR for clone calling, and kept in-frame beta chains. Rows are combined by CDR3 protein, so each entry shows the most common genes and DNA. These V and J calls derive from TCRdb rather than the authors' analysis. The table for this sample lists 400,000 to 550,000 distinct CDR3 sequences; more than 20% of them were counted only once. Just under 3% of the sample belongs to the ten largest clones.

Separately, the same data were catalogued under a study of T cells expressing NK-cell markers. The second source states: Three sorted T-cell subsets (CD3+CD56+NKG2C+, CD3+CD56+NKG2C- and CD3+CD56-NKG2C+) from fewer than 10 donors had their TCR beta-chain repertoires profiled. Among the eight sequenced donors, seven were HCMV-seropositive and one was HCMV-seronegative. To restrict sorting to alphabetaTCR-expressing T cells, an anti-gammadeltaTCR antibody was added in several experiments. In a handful of donors, the dominant CD3+CD56+NKG2C+ clonotypes were found to rank among the top 10 CD8+ clonotypes and to make up about 1.0-7.0% of CD8+ T cells. Those dominant clonotypes were again the most abundant among CD3+CD56-NKG2C+ cells in four donors, at about 28.3-60.1%. It remained unclear whether the expanded NKG2C-expressing T cell clones were specific for HCMV antigens. The study sequenced eight donors, all healthy volunteers chosen at random: three men and five women. HCMV-specific IgG was detected in serum with a commercial ELISA kit to determine HCMV serostatus. MIGEC handled demultiplexing of the reads and grouping by UMI, while MiTCR was used to assemble and quantify clonotypes. To exclude erroneous sequences, any TCR cDNA sequence not supported by at least two reads was discarded. The tcR package was used for downstream repertoire analysis, and clonotypes were matched across fractions by CDR3 nucleotide sequence plus V segment. VDJmatch was used to annotate antigen specificity against VDJdb, with one amino acid substitution in CDR3 permitted.

Sequenced sample: CD4+ T cells sorted from blood. In this chain, TRBV6-2 or TRBV6-3 is recombined with TRBJ2-3; the D gene assignment is ambiguous. This clonotype was obtained from a woman between 18 and 29 years old in good health. In nucleotides, the sequence is TGTGCCAGCAGTTACTACCCAGCCACAGATACGCAGTATTTT. Its amino acids are CASSYYPATDTQYF.